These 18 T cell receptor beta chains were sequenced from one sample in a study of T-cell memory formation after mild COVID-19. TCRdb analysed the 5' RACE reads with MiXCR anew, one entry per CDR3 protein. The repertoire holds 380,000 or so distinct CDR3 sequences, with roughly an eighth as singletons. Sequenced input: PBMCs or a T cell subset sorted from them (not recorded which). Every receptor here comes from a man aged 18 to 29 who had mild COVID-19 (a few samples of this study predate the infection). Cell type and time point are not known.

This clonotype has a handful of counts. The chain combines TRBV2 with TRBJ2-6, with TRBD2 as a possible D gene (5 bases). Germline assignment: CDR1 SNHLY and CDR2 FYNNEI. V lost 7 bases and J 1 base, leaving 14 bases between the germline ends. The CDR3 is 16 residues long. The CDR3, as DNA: TGTGCCAGCAACTACGCCCCGGGGTCTGGGGCCAACGTCCTGACTTTC. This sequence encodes CASNYAPGSGANVLTF.

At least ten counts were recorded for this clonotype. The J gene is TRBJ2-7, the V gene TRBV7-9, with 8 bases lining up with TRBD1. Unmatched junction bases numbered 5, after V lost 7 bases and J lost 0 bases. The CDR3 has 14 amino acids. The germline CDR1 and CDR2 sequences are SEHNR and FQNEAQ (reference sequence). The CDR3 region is CASKQQGGSYEQYF. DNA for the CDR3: TGTGCCAGCAAACAACAGGGGGGCTCCTACGAGCAGTACTTC.

CDR3 residues: CASSQPYAETQYF. The CDR3, as DNA: TGCGCCAGCAGCCAACCGTATGCGGAGACCCAGTACTTC. This rearrangement joins TRBV4-1 to TRBJ2-5; D is uncertain. Germline CDR1 is MGHRA and CDR2 is YSYEKL. The CDR3 is 13 amino acids. V shed 2 bases and J shed 5 bases, with 9 bases lying between them.

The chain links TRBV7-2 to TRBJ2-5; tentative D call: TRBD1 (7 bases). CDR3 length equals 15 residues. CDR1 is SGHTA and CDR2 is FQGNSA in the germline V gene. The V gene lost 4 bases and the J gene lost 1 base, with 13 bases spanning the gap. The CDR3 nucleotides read TGTGCCAGCAGCTCCAGGAGGGGGCTCCAAGAGACCCAGTACTTC. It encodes CASSSRRGLQETQYF.

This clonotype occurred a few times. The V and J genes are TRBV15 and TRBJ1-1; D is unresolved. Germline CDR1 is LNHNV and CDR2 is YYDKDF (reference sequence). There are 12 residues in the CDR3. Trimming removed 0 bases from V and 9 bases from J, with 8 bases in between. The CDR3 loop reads CATSRDGTKAFF. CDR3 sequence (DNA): TGTGCCACCAGCAGAGATGGCACGAAAGCTTTCTTT. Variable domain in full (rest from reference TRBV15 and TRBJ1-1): DAMVIQNPRYQVTQFGKPVTLSCSQTLNHNVMYWYQQKSSQAPKLLFHYYDKDFNNEADTPDNFQSRRPNTSFCFLDIRSPGLGDTAMYLCATSRDGTKAFFGQGTRLTVV.

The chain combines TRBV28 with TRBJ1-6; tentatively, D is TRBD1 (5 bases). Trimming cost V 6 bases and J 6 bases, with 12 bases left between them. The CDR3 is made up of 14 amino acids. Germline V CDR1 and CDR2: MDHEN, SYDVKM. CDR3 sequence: CASRAGTFNSPLHF. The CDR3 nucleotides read TGTGCCAGCAGAGCCGGGACGTTTAATTCACCCCTCCACTTT.

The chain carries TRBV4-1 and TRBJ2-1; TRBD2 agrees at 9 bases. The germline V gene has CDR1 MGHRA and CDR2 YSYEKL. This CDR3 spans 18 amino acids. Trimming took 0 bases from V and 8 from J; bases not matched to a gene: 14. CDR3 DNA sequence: TGCGCCAGCAGCCAAGACCTGACTGGGTTAGCGGGGGCCGATGAGCAGTTCTTC. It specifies CASSQDLTGLAGADEQFF.

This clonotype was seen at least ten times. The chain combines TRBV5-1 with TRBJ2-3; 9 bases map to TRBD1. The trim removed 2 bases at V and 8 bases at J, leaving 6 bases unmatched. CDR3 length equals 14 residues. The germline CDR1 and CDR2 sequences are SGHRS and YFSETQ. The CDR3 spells CASSFPGQGLTQYF. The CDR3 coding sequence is TGCGCCAGCAGCTTTCCCGGACAGGGGCTTACGCAGTATTTT.

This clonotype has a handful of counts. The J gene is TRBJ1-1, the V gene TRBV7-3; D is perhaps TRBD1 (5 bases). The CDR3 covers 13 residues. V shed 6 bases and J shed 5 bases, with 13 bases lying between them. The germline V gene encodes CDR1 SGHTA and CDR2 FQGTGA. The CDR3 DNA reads TGTGCCAGCAGGGTTTCGGGGGGAACTGAAGCTTTCTTT. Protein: CASRVSGGTEAFF.

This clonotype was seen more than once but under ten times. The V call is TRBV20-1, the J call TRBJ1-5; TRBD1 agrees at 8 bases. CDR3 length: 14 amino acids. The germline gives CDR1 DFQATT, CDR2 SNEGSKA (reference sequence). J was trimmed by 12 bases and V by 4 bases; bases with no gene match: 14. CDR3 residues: CSATGQGDNQYQHF. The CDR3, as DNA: TGCAGTGCTACAGGACAGGGAGACAATCAGTACCAGCATTTT.

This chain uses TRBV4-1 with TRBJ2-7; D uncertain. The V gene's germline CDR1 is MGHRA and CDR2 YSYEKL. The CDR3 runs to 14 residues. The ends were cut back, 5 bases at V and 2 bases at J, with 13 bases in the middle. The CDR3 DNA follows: TGCGCCAGCAGCGGAAGAGACAATCCCTACGAGCAGTACTTC. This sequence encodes CASSGRDNPYEQYF.

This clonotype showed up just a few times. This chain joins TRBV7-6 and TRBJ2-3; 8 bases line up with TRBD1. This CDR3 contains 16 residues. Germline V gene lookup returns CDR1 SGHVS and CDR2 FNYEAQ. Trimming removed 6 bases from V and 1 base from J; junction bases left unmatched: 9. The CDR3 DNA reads TGTGCCAGCAGGTCGCAGGGGGCGCAAGGCACAGATACGCAGTATTTT. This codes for CASRSQGAQGTDTQYF.

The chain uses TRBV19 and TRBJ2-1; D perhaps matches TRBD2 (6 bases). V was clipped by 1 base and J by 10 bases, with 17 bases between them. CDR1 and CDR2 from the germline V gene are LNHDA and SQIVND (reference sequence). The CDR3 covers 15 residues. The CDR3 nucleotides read TGTGCCAGTAGTATAGGGCGAGTCGGAGGGAGCGAGCAGTTCTTC. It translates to CASSIGRVGGSEQFF. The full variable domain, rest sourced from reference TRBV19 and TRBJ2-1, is DGGITQSPKYLFRKEGQNVTLSCEQNLNHDAMYWYRQDPGQGLRLIYYSQIVNDFQKGDIAEGYSVSREKKESFPLTVTSAQKNPTAFYLCASSIGRVGGSEQFFGPGTRLTVL.

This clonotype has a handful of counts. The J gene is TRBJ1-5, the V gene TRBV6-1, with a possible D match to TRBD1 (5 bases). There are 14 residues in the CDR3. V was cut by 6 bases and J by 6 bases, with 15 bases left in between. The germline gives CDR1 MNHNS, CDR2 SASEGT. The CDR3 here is CASSWQGNSQPQHF. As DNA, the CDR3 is TGTGCCAGCAGCTGGCAGGGTAACAGTCAGCCCCAGCATTTT.

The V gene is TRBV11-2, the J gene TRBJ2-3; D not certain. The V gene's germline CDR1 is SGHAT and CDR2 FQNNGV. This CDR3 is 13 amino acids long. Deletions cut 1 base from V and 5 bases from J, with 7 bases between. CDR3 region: CASSLVVLDTQYF. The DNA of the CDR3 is TGTGCCAGCAGCTTAGTTGTGTTAGATACGCAGTATTTT.

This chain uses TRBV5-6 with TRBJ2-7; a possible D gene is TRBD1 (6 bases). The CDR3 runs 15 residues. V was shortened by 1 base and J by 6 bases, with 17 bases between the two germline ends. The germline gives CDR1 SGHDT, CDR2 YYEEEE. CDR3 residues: CASSLFTPVRGEQYV. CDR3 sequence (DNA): TGTGCCAGCAGCTTGTTTACCCCGGTCAGGGGCGAGCAGTACGTC.

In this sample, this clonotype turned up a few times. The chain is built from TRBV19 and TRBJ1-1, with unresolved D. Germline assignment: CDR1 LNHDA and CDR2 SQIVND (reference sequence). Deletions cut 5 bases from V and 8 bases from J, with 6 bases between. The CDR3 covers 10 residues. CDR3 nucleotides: TGTGCCAGTAGTCCCCAGGAAGCTTTCTTT. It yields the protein CASSPQEAFF.

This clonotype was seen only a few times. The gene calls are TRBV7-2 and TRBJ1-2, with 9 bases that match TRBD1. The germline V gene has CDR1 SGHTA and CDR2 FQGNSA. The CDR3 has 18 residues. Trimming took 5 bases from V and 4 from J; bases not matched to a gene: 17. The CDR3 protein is CASSDSPGQGDLGYGYTF. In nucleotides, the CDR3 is TGTGCCAGCAGCGATTCCCCGGGACAGGGTGACTTGGGCTATGGCTACACCTTC.